The T cell receptor beta chain under discussion was sequenced for a study of T cell repertoires in cytomegalovirus infection. Study-wide background: TCR beta signatures that were public indicated CMV infection and matching HLA type. Whole-study findings and limits: Public TCR beta family frequency separated CMV-and-HLA carriers, including in an independent cohort.

This clonotype was recorded many times. Its antigen is unidentified. TCRdb independently ran MiXCR on the reads; one entry per CDR3 protein. Among about 300,000 distinct CDR3 sequences listed, around 10% were seen once. The CDR3 has 16 amino acids. Losses at the gene ends were 0 bases for V and 1 base for J; bases not matched to a gene: 4. Germline CDR1 reads LGHNA; CDR2 reads YSLEER. The TCR originated in a human donor in good health (CMV status not recorded). Some clones in this sample may be carry-over from other donors' samples. The genes are TRBV4-3 and TRBJ2-5; 8 positions match TRBD2. The sequencing sample was made of PBMCs. Here the CDR3 reads CASSQDRLAGQETQYF. In DNA, the CDR3 is TGCGCCAGCAGCCAAGATCGTCTAGCGGGCCAAGAGACCCAGTACTTC.